These 9 T cell receptor beta chains were sequenced from one sample in a study of shared clonotypes between healthy human individuals. This table comes from immunoSEQ multiplex PCR, and its TCRdb copy is limited to in-frame clones, with some not included. The sample includes roughly 2.2 million clones, over 85% seen only once; the top ten take roughly 0.36%. The sample was naive CD4+ T cells from PBMCs. Stated subset: CD45RA+ positively selected. These TCRs come from a man aged 18 to 29 in good health. Some clones in this sample may be carry-over from other donors' samples.

A few counts support this clone. The chain links TRBV30 to TRBJ1-5; D remains ambiguous. V was pared by 5 bases and J by 1 base, with 9 bases between. CDR3 length: 13 amino acids. The germline CDR1 and CDR2 sequences are GTSNPN and SVGIG (reference sequence). The CDR3 DNA reads as TGTGCCTGGGGCCTCGACAGCAATCAGCCCCAGCATTTT. As protein: CAWGLDSNQPQHF.

The CDR3 protein is CASSLVAGGWNEQFF. As DNA, the CDR3 is TGTGCCAGCAGCTTAGTAGCGGGAGGGTGGAATGAGCAGTTCTTC. The chain couples TRBV11-3 to TRBJ2-1, with 11 bases aligning to TRBD2. J gave up 7 bases and V 1 base, and 3 bases lay outside the gene matches. The CDR3 consists of 15 residues. The V gene's germline CDR1 is SGHNT and CDR2 YENEEA.

The rearrangement joins TRBV5-6 to TRBJ2-3; D is possibly TRBD1 (6 bases). Looked up from germline, CDR1 is SGHDT and CDR2 is YYEEEE. CDR3 size: 15 residues. V lost 2 bases to trimming and J lost 1 base, with 11 bases between them. This CDR3 reads CASSFRQVRTDTQYF. The DNA for the CDR3 is TGTGCCAGCAGCTTTCGACAGGTTCGCACAGATACGCAGTATTTT.

The V gene is TRBV7-3, the J gene TRBJ2-1; D unresolved. Trimming cost V 3 bases and J 0 bases, with 9 bases left between them. The V gene's germline CDR1 is SGHTA and CDR2 FQGTGA. The CDR3 is 15 residues long. CDR3 sequence: CASSFQESSYNEQFF. In nucleotides, the CDR3 is TGTGCCAGCAGCTTCCAGGAGAGCTCCTACAATGAGCAGTTCTTC.

Only one count was recorded for this clone. This sequence joins TRBV7-2 and TRBJ2-7; TRBD2 is a possible D gene (5 bases). The germline V and J ends were trimmed by 1 base and 9 bases, with 22 bases remaining between them. Germline CDR1 reads SGHTA; CDR2 reads FQGNSA. The CDR3 is 16 amino acids. The CDR3 nucleotides read TGTGCCAGCAGCTTAGACACTTTTGAGCGGAGCTGGGTGCAGTACTTC. Translating gives CASSLDTFERSWVQYF.

This chain uses TRBV6-1 with TRBJ2-7; TRBD2 is a possible D gene (6 bases). Per the germline V gene, CDR1 is MNHNS and CDR2 is SASEGT. The CDR3 runs 14 residues. Trimming stripped 1 base from V and 2 bases from J, with 9 bases between. The CDR3 is CASSEVGGTYEQYF. The CDR3 bases are TGTGCCAGCAGTGAAGTGGGCGGGACCTACGAGCAGTACTTC.

The rearrangement joins TRBV5-4 to TRBJ2-1; 8 nucleotides align to TRBD1. Germline V gives CDR1 SGHNT, CDR2 YYREEE (reference sequence). Unmatched junction bases numbered 9, after V lost 4 bases and J lost 6 bases. This CDR3 region has 15 residues. Here the CDR3 reads CASSPAQGVFNEQFF. Written as DNA, the CDR3 is TGTGCCAGCAGCCCGGCACAGGGGGTTTTCAATGAGCAGTTCTTC. Full variable domain (rest looked up from reference TRBV5-4 and TRBJ2-1): ETGVTQSPTHLIKTRGQQVTLRCSSQSGHNTVSWYQQALGQGPQFIFQYYREEENGRGNFPPRFSGLQFPNYSSELNVNALELDDSALYLCASSPAQGVFNEQFFGPGTRLTVL.

The rearrangement links TRBV28 to TRBJ1-1; D possibly corresponds to TRBD1 (6 bases). CDR3 size: 13 residues. Germline V CDR1 and CDR2: MDHEN, SYDVKM. The germline V and J ends were trimmed by 5 bases and 4 bases, with 11 bases remaining between them. The CDR3 protein is CASSRGLSTEAFF. The CDR3 region has the DNA TGTGCCAGCAGTCGGGGGCTATCCACTGAAGCTTTCTTT.

The chain combines TRBV4-1 with TRBJ2-2, with D maybe TRBD1 (6 bases). CDR3 length equals 15 residues. Germline CDR1 and CDR2: MGHRA and YSYEKL. V shed 3 bases and J shed 6 bases, with 14 bases lying between them. In nucleotides, the CDR3 is TGCGCCAGCAGCCACCCACAGGGAGTTGCCGGGGAGCTGTTTTTT. Translated: CASSHPQGVAGELFF.